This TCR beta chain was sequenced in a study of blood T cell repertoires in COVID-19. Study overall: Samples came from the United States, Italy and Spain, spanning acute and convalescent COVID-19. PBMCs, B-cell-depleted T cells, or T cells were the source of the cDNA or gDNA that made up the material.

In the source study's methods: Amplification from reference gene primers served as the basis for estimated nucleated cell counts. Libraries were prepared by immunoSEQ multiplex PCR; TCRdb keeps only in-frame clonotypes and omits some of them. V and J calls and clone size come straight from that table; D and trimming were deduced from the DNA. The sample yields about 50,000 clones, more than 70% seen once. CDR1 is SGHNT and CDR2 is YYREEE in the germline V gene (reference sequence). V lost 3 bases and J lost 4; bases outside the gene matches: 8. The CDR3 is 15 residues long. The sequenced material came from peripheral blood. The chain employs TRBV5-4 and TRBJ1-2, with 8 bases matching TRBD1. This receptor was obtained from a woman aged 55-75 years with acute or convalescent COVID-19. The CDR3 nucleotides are TGTGCCAGCAGCTGGACAGGGCACGATGGCTATGGCTACACCTTC. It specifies CASSWTGHDGYGYTF.